The text below deals with one T cell receptor beta chain. J was trimmed by 8 bases and V by 3 bases; bases with no gene match: 8. Germline V CDR1 and CDR2: DFQATT, SNEGSKA (reference sequence). The CDR3 is 14 residues long. This sample was taken from a study of control samples from healthy donors and cancer patients. The method was immunoSEQ multiplex PCR; TCRdb's version includes in-frame clones alone and lacks a portion of them. Seen here are around 150,000 clones, 70% to 90% observed once, and the top ten hold more than 10%. The sequence was collected from a man aged 25 to 40 in good health. The sequencing sample was made of blood. The gene calls are TRBV20-1 and TRBJ2-1; 9 bases line up with TRBD2. This CDR3 is CSASDAGGPDEQFF. DNA of the CDR3: TGCAGTGCTAGTGACGCGGGGGGGCCCGATGAGCAGTTCTTC.